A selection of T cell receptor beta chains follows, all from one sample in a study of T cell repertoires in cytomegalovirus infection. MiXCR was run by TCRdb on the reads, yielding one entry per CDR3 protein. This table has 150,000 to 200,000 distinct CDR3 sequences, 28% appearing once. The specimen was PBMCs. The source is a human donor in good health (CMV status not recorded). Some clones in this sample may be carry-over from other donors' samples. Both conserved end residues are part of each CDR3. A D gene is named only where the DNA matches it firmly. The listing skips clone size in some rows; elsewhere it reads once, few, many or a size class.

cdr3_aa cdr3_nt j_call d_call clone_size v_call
CASSQDSIVDQPQHF TGTGCCAGCAGCCAAGATTCGATAGTTGATCAGCCCCAGCATTTT TRBJ1-5 NA NA TRBV3-1
CSGSQGGNIQYF TGCAGCGGCTCCCAGGGGGGAAACATTCAGTACTTC TRBJ2-4 NA NA TRBV29-1
CASQETQYF TGTGCCAGCCAAGAGACCCAGTACTTC TRBJ2-5 NA NA TRBV2
CSGLATSYNEQFF TGCAGCGGGTTAGCGACCTCCTACAATGAGCAGTTCTTC TRBJ2-1 NA NA TRBV29-1
CASSLAGEAFF TGTGCCAGCAGCTTAGCAGGGGAAGCTTTCTTT TRBJ1-1 NA NA TRBV7-9
CSANIQRDQPQHF TGCAGTGCCAATATACAGAGAGATCAGCCCCAGCATTTT TRBJ1-5 NA NA TRBV20-1
CASRMRGGTDTQYF TGTGCCAGCAGAATGCGGGGGGGCACAGATACGCAGTATTTT TRBJ2-3 TRBD2 few TRBV6-1
CASSYDPSEAFF TGTGCCAGCAGTTACGACCCTAGTGAAGCTTTCTTT TRBJ1-1 NA few TRBV6-2/TRBV6-3
CASSRTGVYTGELFF TGTGCCAGCAGCCGGACCGGCGTTTACACCGGGGAGCTGTTTTTT TRBJ2-2 NA NA TRBV11-2
CASSTRTGEKFF TGTGCCAGCAGCACCAGGACAGGCGAGAAGTTCTTC TRBJ2-1 TRBD1 many TRBV7-9
CASSLEQGVNSPLHF TGTGCCAGCAGTTTAGAGCAAGGGGTTAATTCACCCCTCCACTTT TRBJ1-6 NA NA TRBV12-3/TRBV12-4
CASSYSRGSGELFF TGTGCCAGCAGTTACTCCAGGGGGAGCGGGGAGCTGTTTTTT TRBJ2-2 TRBD1 NA TRBV6-2/TRBV6-3
CAISGGATDTQYF TGTGCCATTAGCGGGGGTGCCACAGATACGCAGTATTTT TRBJ2-3 TRBD2 NA TRBV10-3
CASTWEGGPNQPQHF TGTGCCAGCACCTGGGAGGGGGGCCCCAATCAGCCCCAGCATTTT TRBJ1-5 NA many TRBV7-9
CASSQDYSGGYGYTF TGCGCCAGCAGCCAAGATTACTCCGGTGGATATGGCTACACCTTC TRBJ1-2 NA NA TRBV4-3
CSAGLAGVGDTQYF TGCAGTGCCGGACTAGCGGGGGTTGGGGATACGCAGTATTTT TRBJ2-3 TRBD2 once TRBV20-1
CASSFDGDTDTQYF TGCGCCAGCAGCTTCGACGGGGACACAGATACGCAGTATTTT TRBJ2-3 NA NA TRBV5-1
CASSLDPSSYNSPLHF TGTGCCAGCAGCTTAGATCCTAGCTCCTATAATTCACCCCTCCACTTT TRBJ1-6 NA NA TRBV7-2
CASSLISGKAKNIQYF TGTGCCAGCAGCTTAATCTCCGGTAAAGCCAAAAACATTCAGTACTTC TRBJ2-4 NA NA TRBV7-3
CAWSVLRYVDTQYF TGTGCCTGGAGTGTACTCCGGTATGTTGATACGCAGTATTTT TRBJ2-3 NA NA TRBV30
CASSQGQATNYGYTF TGTGCCAGCAGCCAAGGACAGGCCACTAACTATGGCTACACCTTC TRBJ1-2 NA few TRBV4-2
CASSFNEVEQYF TGTGCCAGCAGCTTTAACGAGGTCGAGCAGTACTTC TRBJ2-7 NA NA TRBV5-5
CASSPPGQGRGNTEAFF TGTGCCAGCAGCCCTCCGGGACAGGGTCGGGGGAACACTGAAGCTTTCTTT TRBJ1-1 TRBD1 few TRBV12-3/TRBV12-4
CASSQESNTEAFF TGTGCCAGCAGCCAAGAGTCGAACACTGAAGCTTTCTTT TRBJ1-1 NA many TRBV11-2
CASSDSGAHNEQFF TGTGCCAGCAGCGATAGCGGGGCACACAATGAGCAGTTCTTC TRBJ2-1 TRBD2 NA TRBV9
CASSFSVGAYNQPQHF TGTGCCAGCAGTTTTTCGGTCGGCGCTTACAATCAGCCCCAGCATTTT TRBJ1-5 NA few TRBV12-3/TRBV12-4
CASRPRTYPVGTEAFF TGTGCCAGCCGCCCCCGAACCTACCCGGTGGGAACTGAAGCTTTCTTT TRBJ1-1 NA few TRBV11-2
CASSLDRGVNSPLHF TGTGCCAGCAGCTTAGACAGGGGAGTGAATTCACCCCTCCACTTT TRBJ1-6 TRBD1 few TRBV7-3
CAISDTGTESNQPQHF TGTGCCATCAGTGATACCGGGACAGAAAGCAATCAGCCCCAGCATTTT TRBJ1-5 TRBD1 NA TRBV10-3
CASSPSGQGDFSQYF TGTGCCAGCAGCCCCAGCGGACAGGGGGATTTTTCCCAGTACTTC TRBJ2-5 TRBD1 many TRBV7-2
CASNPGVDYGYTF TGTGCCTCAAATCCGGGGGTAGACTATGGCTACACCTTC TRBJ1-2 NA NA TRBV12-3/TRBV12-4
CASGRGLPYEQYF TGTGCTAGTGGTCGGGGTCTCCCCTACGAGCAGTACTTC TRBJ2-7 NA NA TRBV12-5
CATSEDGQNTEAFF TGTGCCACCAGCGAGGACGGACAGAACACTGAAGCTTTCTTT TRBJ1-1 NA few TRBV15
CASSPTSEQFF TGTGCCAGCAGCCCTACAAGCGAGCAGTTCTTC TRBJ2-1 NA NA TRBV7-8
CASSEIRGSYNEQFF TGTGCCAGCAGTGAAATTCGCGGATCCTACAATGAGCAGTTCTTC TRBJ2-1 NA few TRBV2
CASSYTERDTIYF TGTGCCAGCAGTTACACCGAGAGGGACACCATATATTTT TRBJ1-3 NA many TRBV6-6
CAISLAVNEQFF TGTGCCATTTCCCTAGCGGTCAATGAGCAGTTCTTC TRBJ2-1 TRBD2 many TRBV7-2
CASSRLGGSSEEQYF TGTGCCAGCAGCCGCCTCGGGGGCTCCTCGGAAGAGCAGTACTTC TRBJ2-7 NA many TRBV7-6
CASSPASGEGDTQYF TGCGCCAGCAGTCCCGCTAGCGGGGAGGGAGATACGCAGTATTTT TRBJ2-3 TRBD2 NA TRBV10-2
CASSPTGTLEQYF TGTGCCAGCAGTCCGACAGGGACCTTAGAGCAGTACTTC TRBJ2-7 TRBD1 many TRBV2